These 19 T cell receptor beta chains originate from one sample sequenced in a study of blood T cell repertoires in COVID-19. Produced via immunoSEQ multiplex PCR; TCRdb's table is partial and in-frame only. The data show about 310,000 clones, around 87% seen once. Sequenced sample: peripheral blood. Receptors were obtained from a woman aged 45-60 years who had recovered from COVID-19.

This chain connects TRBV30 to TRBJ1-3, with D tentatively TRBD1 (5 bases). The CDR3 length is 14 residues. The ends were cut back, 5 bases at V and 0 bases at J, with 11 bases in the middle. Germline V gene data show CDR1 as GTSNPN and CDR2 as SVGIG (reference sequence). CDR3 coding DNA: TGTGCCTGGGGCCGGGGGGGCTCTGGAAACACCATATATTTT. Protein: CAWGRGGSGNTIYF.

This sequence joins TRBV5-1 and TRBJ2-3; 7 positions match TRBD1. The CDR3 is made up of 13 amino acids. Germline V gene data show CDR1 as SGHRS and CDR2 as YFSETQ. V lost 2 bases and J lost 4; bases outside the gene matches: 1. The CDR3 region is CASSFQGADTQYF. The CDR3 bases are TGCGCCAGCAGCTTCCAGGGGGCAGATACGCAGTATTTT. Complete variable domain (other parts from reference TRBV5-1 and TRBJ2-3): KAGVTQTPRYLIKTRGQQVTLSCSPISGHRSVSWYQQTPGQGLQFLFEYFSETQRNKGNFPGRFSGRQFSNSRSEMNVSTLELGDSALYLCASSFQGADTQYFGPGTRLTVL.

A word on this clone: Additional DNA sequences in this sample encode the identical CDR3. The V call is TRBV28, the J call TRBJ2-7; 12 nucleotides match TRBD2. This CDR3 contains 13 residues. V shed 6 bases and J 3 bases; nucleotides not matched to a gene: 0. Germline values: CDR1 MDHEN, CDR2 SYDVKM. The CDR3 spells CASRTSGSYEQYF. CDR3 in DNA: TGTGCCAGCAGGACTAGCGGGAGCTACGAGCAGTACTTC.

The chain has TRBV6-1 and TRBJ2-7, with D tentatively TRBD2 (6 bases). CDR3 length: 14 amino acids. V was clipped by 2 bases and J by 2 bases, with 10 bases between them. The germline V gene has CDR1 MNHNS and CDR2 SASEGT. The CDR3 loop reads CASSENSGPYEQYF. DNA of the CDR3: TGTGCCAGCAGTGAAAATAGCGGTCCCTACGAGCAGTACTTC.

This chain's CDR3 is CASSQSFPVYSNQPQHF. DNA of the CDR3: TGCGCCAGCAGCCAGTCCTTCCCCGTCTATAGCAATCAGCCCCAGCATTTT. V gene TRBV4-3 combines with J gene TRBJ1-5; no clear D gene. CDR3 length: 17 amino acids. The ends were cut back, 3 bases at V and 0 bases at J, with 15 bases in the middle. Germline CDR1 is LGHNA and CDR2 is YSLEER.

V is TRBV7-2 and J is TRBJ1-2; 7 bases fit TRBD1. Germline-derived CDR1 and CDR2 are SGHTA and FQGNSA. CDR3 length: 14 amino acids. The trim removed 0 bases at V and 8 bases at J, leaving 6 bases unmatched. The chain's CDR3 is CASSLAQGEAGYTF. For the CDR3, the DNA is TGTGCCAGCAGCTTAGCCCAGGGGGAAGCCGGCTACACCTTC.

This chain uses TRBV6-5 with TRBJ2-7; D ambiguous. This CDR3 has 13 amino acids. Deletions cut 0 bases from V and 3 bases from J, with 6 bases between. The germline V gene has CDR1 MNHEY and CDR2 SVGAGI. The CDR3 is CASSYSTSYEQYF. The CDR3 bases are TGTGCCAGCAGTTACTCCACCAGCTACGAGCAGTACTTC.

The chain has TRBV12-3 or TRBV12-4 and TRBJ2-7; D not resolved. The CDR3 sequence is 12 residues long. Between the trimmed V and J ends, which lost 6 bases and 2 bases, there was a span of 8 bases. The CDR3 DNA reads as TGTGCCAGCAGCCTCTCCCCCTACGAGCAGTACTTC. Amino acid sequence: CASSLSPYEQYF.

This chain connects TRBV10-3 to TRBJ1-2; D not certain. V lost 1 base and J 8 bases, leaving 8 bases between the germline ends. The CDR3 has 12 amino acids. From germline, CDR1 is ENHRY and CDR2 SYGVKD. CDR3 nucleotides: TGTGCCATCAGTGAGTTTAGGGAGGGCTACACCTTC. It is translated as CAISEFREGYTF.

This clone was recorded a few times. The chain combines TRBV6-1 with TRBJ1-6; no firm D call. CDR1 and CDR2 (germline): MNHNS, SASEGT. The CDR3 totals 16 residues. Between the trimmed V and J ends, which lost 1 base and 0 bases, there was a span of 7 bases. The CDR3 sequence: CASSEVQSSYNSPLHF. CDR3 sequence (DNA): TGTGCCAGCAGTGAAGTACAGAGCTCCTATAATTCACCCCTCCACTTT.

The chain is built from TRBV5-6 and TRBJ2-5, with 8 bases aligning to TRBD1. This CDR3 spans 17 amino acids. Trimming cost V 4 bases and J 4 bases; bases outside gene matches: 15. Germline loops: CDR1 SGHDT, CDR2 YYEEEE. The CDR3 nucleotides are TGTGCCAGCAGCCCGGGGATAGGACAGGGCATCGGAGAGACCCAGTACTTC. Protein product: CASSPGIGQGIGETQYF.

The chain uses TRBV7-2 and TRBJ2-2; 7 nucleotides line up with TRBD1. V trimming: 6 bases; J trimming: 2 bases; junction bases outside the gene matches: 9. CDR1 and CDR2 from the germline V gene are SGHTA and FQGNSA. CDR3 length: 16 residues. This chain's CDR3 is CASRTARQGNTGELFF. As DNA, the CDR3 is TGTGCCAGCAGGACGGCCCGACAGGGAAACACCGGGGAGCTGTTTTTT.

The chain recombines TRBV9 with TRBJ1-6; weak D call: TRBD1 (5 bases). Trimming removed 4 bases from V and 9 bases from J, with 11 bases in between. The CDR3 extends over 13 amino acids. Per germline, CDR1 SGDLS and CDR2 YYNGEE. The CDR3: CASSSVGGSPLHF. DNA for the CDR3: TGTGCCAGCAGCTCAGTGGGGGGTTCACCCCTCCACTTT.

The CDR3 nucleotides read TGTGCCACCAGCCTGACAGGGTATGGCTACACCTTC. Its translation: CATSLTGYGYTF. V gene TRBV24-1 combines with J gene TRBJ1-2, with 7 bases fitting TRBD1. J lost 5 bases, V lost 7 bases, and 3 bases had no gene match. Germline V lookup: CDR1 KGHDR, CDR2 SFDVKD. The CDR3 is made up of 12 amino acids.

A word on this clone: The sample carries other DNA sequences with the same CDR3. The chain recombines TRBV5-8 with TRBJ1-2; 10 nucleotides align to TRBD1. This CDR3 has 15 amino acids. V lost 2 bases to trimming and J lost 4 bases; unmatched junction nucleotides: 5. Germline assignment: CDR1 SGHTS and CDR2 YDEGEE. As DNA, the CDR3 is TGTGCCAGCAGCTTCCGACAGGGGGCTTTCTATGGCTACACCTTC. It yields the protein CASSFRQGAFYGYTF. The variable domain in full, completed from reference TRBV5-8 and TRBJ1-2, reads EAGVTQSPTHLIKTRGQQATLRCSPISGHTSVYWYQQALGLGLQFLLWYDEGEERNRGNFPPRFSGRQFPNYSSELNVNALELEDSALYLCASSFRQGAFYGYTFGSGTRLTVV.

V usage is TRBV3-1 (or the pseudogene TRBV3-2) and J usage is TRBJ2-7; 9 nucleotides agree with TRBD1. Germline CDR1 is LGHDT and CDR2 is YNNKEL (reference sequence). The CDR3 is 14 residues long. V was pared by 6 bases and J by 5 bases, with 8 bases of the junction left unmatched. CDR3 amino acids: CASRPPGQGNEQYF. The CDR3 nucleotides read TGTGCCAGCAGACCTCCGGGACAGGGTAACGAGCAGTACTTC.

V usage is TRBV6-6 and J usage is TRBJ1-1; 7 positions match TRBD1. Germline assignment: CDR1 MNHNY and CDR2 SVGAGI (reference sequence). Unmatched junction bases numbered 9, after V lost 5 bases and J lost 3 bases. The CDR3 spans 15 residues. CDR3 sequence reads: CASSITGDADTEAFF. The CDR3 DNA is TGTGCCAGCAGTATTACAGGGGATGCGGACACTGAAGCTTTCTTT.

This chain connects TRBV9 to TRBJ2-3; the match to TRBD2 covers 9 bases. The junction had 14 bases not matched to a gene; V was cut back by 3 bases and J by 9 bases. This CDR3 has 16 residues. Per germline, CDR1 SGDLS and CDR2 YYNGEE. Here the CDR3 reads CASSALAGEGLKTQYF. CDR3 DNA: TGTGCCAGCAGCGCCTTAGCGGGAGAGGGATTGAAGACGCAGTATTTT. The complete variable domain, with remaining parts taken from reference TRBV9 and TRBJ2-3, reads DSGVTQTPKHLITATGQRVTLRCSPRSGDLSVYWYQQSLDQGLQFLIQYYNGEERAKGNILERFSAQQFPDLHSELNLSSLELGDSALYFCASSALAGEGLKTQYFGPGTRLTVL.

This chain links TRBV9 with TRBJ1-1; D ambiguous. CDR3 length equals 13 residues. V was clipped by 0 bases and J by 6 bases, with 9 bases between them. Per germline, CDR1 SGDLS and CDR2 YYNGEE. The CDR3 sequence: CASSVDGLAEAFF. The CDR3 nucleotides are TGTGCCAGCAGCGTAGACGGACTTGCTGAAGCTTTCTTT.